This T cell receptor beta chain was profiled in a study of regulatory T cells in long-lasting Graves disease. Study-wide background: Graves' patients, newly diagnosed, had taken antithyroid drugs under 3 months.

The authors built TCR beta libraries using iRepertoire HTBI primers and Arm-PCR of CDR3 regions. TCRdb re-called the multiplex PCR reads with MiXCR, one entry per CDR3 protein. Of some 250,000 distinct CDR3 sequences listed, 18% are singletons. Described time point: newly diagnosed GD, antithyroid drugs for less than 3 months. With RNA extracted from PBMCs as input, the TCR library was made. This clonotype was counted only a few times. The antigen remains undetermined. Points from the study as a whole: Newly diagnosed Graves' patients exceeded persistent ones in TCR diversity. Persistent cases favored TRBV28, TRBJ1-2 and TRBJ2-5.

Germline V CDR1 and CDR2: SGDLS, YYNGEE. The germline V and J ends were trimmed by 9 bases and 12 bases, with 16 bases remaining between them. This CDR3 is 10 amino acids long. These same records also appear under a second study, on T cells in Graves' hyperthyroidism and ophthalmopathy. That paper adds: Hyperthyroidism patients were newly diagnosed, had disease duration under 2 months, and were aged 18 to 65 years.

The TCR sequence derives from a woman aged 30 to 39 with Graves disease. This material consisted of peripheral blood mononuclear cells (PBMCs), taken at new diagnosis, from a patient treated with antithyroid drugs. The chain recombines TRBV9 with TRBJ2-7, with D tentatively TRBD2 (5 bases). CDR3 sequence (DNA): TGTGCCACCCAGTCCGGGATTACGTACTTC. Its protein product is CATQSGITYF.